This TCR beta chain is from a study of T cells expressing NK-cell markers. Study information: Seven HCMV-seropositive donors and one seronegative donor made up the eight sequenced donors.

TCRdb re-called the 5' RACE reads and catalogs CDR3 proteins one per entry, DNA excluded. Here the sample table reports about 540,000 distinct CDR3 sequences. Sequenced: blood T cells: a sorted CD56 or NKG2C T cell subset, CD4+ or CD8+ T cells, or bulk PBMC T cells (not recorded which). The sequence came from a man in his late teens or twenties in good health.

CDR3 loop: CSVLRKTNEKLFF. The rearrangement joins TRBV20-1 to TRBJ1-4. The CDR3 sequence is 13 residues long. Germline values: CDR1 DFQATT, CDR2 SNEGSKA (reference sequence).